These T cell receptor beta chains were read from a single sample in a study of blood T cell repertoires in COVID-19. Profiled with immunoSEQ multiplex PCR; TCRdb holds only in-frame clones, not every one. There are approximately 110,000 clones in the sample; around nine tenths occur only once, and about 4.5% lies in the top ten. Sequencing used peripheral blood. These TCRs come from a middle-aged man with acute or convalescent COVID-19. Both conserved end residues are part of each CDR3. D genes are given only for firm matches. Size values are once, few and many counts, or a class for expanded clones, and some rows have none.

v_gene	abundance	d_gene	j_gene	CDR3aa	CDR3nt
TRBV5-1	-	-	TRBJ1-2	CASSLAGTANYGYTF	TGCGCCAGCAGCTTGGCCGGTACAGCTAACTATGGCTACACCTTC
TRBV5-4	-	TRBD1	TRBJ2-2	CASQYEQGASGELFF	TGTGCCAGCCAGTACGAACAGGGGGCGTCCGGGGAGCTGTTTTTT
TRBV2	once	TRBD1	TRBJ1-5	CASSEDRGRMGQPQHF	TGTGCCAGCAGTGAGGACAGGGGAAGGATGGGTCAGCCCCAGCATTTT
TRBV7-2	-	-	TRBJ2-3	CASSLDWGGINTQYF	TGTGCCAGCAGCTTAGATTGGGGGGGCATAAATACGCAGTATTTT
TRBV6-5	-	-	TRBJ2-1	CASSYGGSYNEQFF	TGTGCCAGCAGTTACGGGGGGTCCTACAATGAGCAGTTCTTC
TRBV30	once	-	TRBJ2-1	CAWRPPSPSANNEQFF	TGTGCCTGGAGGCCGCCCAGTCCTAGCGCGAACAATGAGCAGTTCTTC
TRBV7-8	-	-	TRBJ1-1	CASSLYQGPGTPNTEAFF	TGTGCCAGCAGCTTATACCAAGGGCCCGGGACACCAAACACTGAAGCTTTCTTT
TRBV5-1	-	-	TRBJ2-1	CASSPPTDGYNEQFF	TGCGCCAGCAGCCCACCGACCGACGGGTACAATGAGCAGTTCTTC
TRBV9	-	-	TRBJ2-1	CASSVDLGSSYNEQFF	TGTGCCAGCAGCGTAGATCTCGGGAGCTCCTACAATGAGCAGTTCTTC
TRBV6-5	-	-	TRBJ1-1	CASISRGLSLTEAFF	TGTGCCAGCATCAGTAGGGGACTTAGCCTCACTGAAGCTTTCTTT
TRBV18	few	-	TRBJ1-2	CASSPPTAQRESGYTF	TGTGCCAGCTCACCACCGACAGCCCAGCGCGAATCGGGCTACACCTTC
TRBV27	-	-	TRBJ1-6	CASSPVGGAGSNSPLHF	TGTGCCAGCAGTCCAGTGGGGGGGGCAGGGTCCAATTCACCCCTCCACTTT
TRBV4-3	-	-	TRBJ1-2	CASSQDLPPDYGYTF	TGCGCCAGCAGCCAAGATCTCCCCCCCGACTATGGCTACACCTTC
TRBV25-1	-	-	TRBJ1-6	CASMPKDRLNSPLHF	TGTGCCAGCATGCCCAAGGACAGATTAAATTCACCCCTCCACTTT
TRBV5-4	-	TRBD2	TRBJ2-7	CASSRGLAETYEQYF	TGTGCCAGCAGCCGGGGACTAGCGGAAACCTACGAGCAGTACTTC
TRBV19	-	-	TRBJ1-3	CASSNRISSGNTIYF	TGTGCCAGTAGTAACAGGATTTCCTCTGGAAACACCATATATTTT
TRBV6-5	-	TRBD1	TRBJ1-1	CASSLGQGGTEAFF	TGTGCCAGCAGTTTAGGACAGGGAGGCACTGAAGCTTTCTTT
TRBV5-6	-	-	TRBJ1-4	CASSWGPTVSNEKLFF	TGTGCCAGCAGCTGGGGCCCGACAGTGAGTAATGAAAAACTGTTTTTT
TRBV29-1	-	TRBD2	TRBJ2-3	CSVAGLAGTDTQYF	TGCAGCGTAGCTGGACTAGCGGGAACAGATACGCAGTATTTT
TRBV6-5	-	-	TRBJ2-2	CASTARQGNTGELFF	TGTGCCAGCACGGCCCGGCAGGGGAACACCGGGGAGCTGTTTTTT
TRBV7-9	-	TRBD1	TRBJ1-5	CASSFQTGDGNQPQHF	TGTGCCAGCAGCTTCCAGACAGGGGATGGCAATCAGCCCCAGCATTTT
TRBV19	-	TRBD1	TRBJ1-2	CASSIGGQPAAGYTF	TGTGCCAGTAGTATAGGGGGACAGCCCGCCGCTGGCTACACCTTC
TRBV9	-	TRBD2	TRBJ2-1	CASSALGLAGSYNEQFF	TGTGCCAGCAGCGCTTTAGGACTAGCGGGCTCCTACAATGAGCAGTTCTTC
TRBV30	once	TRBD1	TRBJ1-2	CAWSRSPLTGRRGYTF	TGTGCCTGGAGTAGATCCCCCTTGACAGGGCGTAGGGGCTACACCTTC
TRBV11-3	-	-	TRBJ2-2	CASSFRGRPGELFF	TGTGCCAGCAGCTTTAGAGGCCGCCCCGGGGAGCTGTTTTTT
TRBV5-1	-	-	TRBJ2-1	CASSLAGNSYNEQFF	TGCGCCAGCAGCTTGGCGGGAAACTCCTACAATGAGCAGTTCTTC
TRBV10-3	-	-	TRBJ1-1	CAIRDTMNTEAFF	TGTGCCATCAGGGACACTATGAACACTGAAGCTTTCTTT
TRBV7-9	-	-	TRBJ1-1	CASREHTGDTEAFF	TGTGCCAGCAGGGAACATACGGGGGACACTGAAGCTTTCTTT
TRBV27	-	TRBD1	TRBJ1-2	CASSASRGRGRNGYTF	TGTGCCAGCAGCGCCTCCAGGGGCAGGGGGAGGAATGGCTACACCTTC
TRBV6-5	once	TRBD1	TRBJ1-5	CASSVDRARQPQHF	TGTGCCAGCAGCGTGGACAGGGCTCGGCAGCCCCAGCATTTT
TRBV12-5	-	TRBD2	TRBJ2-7	CASGFSWTSGSPYEQYF	TGTGCTAGTGGTTTCTCTTGGACTAGCGGGAGCCCCTACGAGCAGTACTTC
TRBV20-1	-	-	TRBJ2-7	CSASGPTGSYEQYF	TGCAGTGCTAGTGGCCCGACTGGGTCCTACGAGCAGTACTTC
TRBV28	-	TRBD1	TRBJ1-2	CASSLGQVYGYTF	TGTGCCAGCAGCCTGGGACAGGTCTATGGCTACACCTTC
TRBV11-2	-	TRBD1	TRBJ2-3	CASSLDTGGAADTQYF	TGTGCCAGCAGCTTAGATACAGGGGGCGCGGCAGATACGCAGTATTTT
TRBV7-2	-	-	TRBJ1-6	CASTLLGASNSPLHF	TGTGCCAGCACCTTACTTGGGGCTAGTAATTCACCCCTCCACTTT
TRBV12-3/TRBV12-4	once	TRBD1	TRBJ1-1	CASSRGGHTEAFF	TGTGCCAGCAGTCGAGGGGGCCACACTGAAGCTTTCTTT
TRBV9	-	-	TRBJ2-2	CASSVGTNTGELFF	TGTGCCAGCAGCGTAGGGACTAATACCGGGGAGCTGTTTTTT
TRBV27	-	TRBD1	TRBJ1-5	CASRSMTGVNQPQHF	TGTGCCAGCAGGAGCATGACAGGGGTTAATCAGCCCCAGCATTTT
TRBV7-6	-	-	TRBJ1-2	CASSHLAGGGYTF	TGTGCCAGCAGCCATCTGGCGGGGGGCGGCTACACCTTC
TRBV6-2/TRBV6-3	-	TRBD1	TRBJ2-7	CASSFLDRDFVTYEQYF	TGTGCCAGCAGTTTCCTGGACAGGGACTTCGTAACCTACGAGCAGTACTTC
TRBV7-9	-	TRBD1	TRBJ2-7	CASSSLGQGAREQYF	TGTGCCAGCAGCTCCCTAGGGCAGGGGGCGCGGGAGCAGTACTTC
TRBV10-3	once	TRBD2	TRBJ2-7	CAIQRDPSYEQYF	TGTGCCATCCAGCGGGACCCCTCCTACGAGCAGTACTTC
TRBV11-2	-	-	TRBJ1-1	CASSPWTVGVHLDTEAFF	TGTGCCAGCAGCCCTTGGACAGTGGGAGTACATTTGGACACTGAAGCTTTCTTT
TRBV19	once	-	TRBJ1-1	CASSIGQGGGTEAFF	TGTGCCAGTAGTATTGGGCAGGGAGGCGGCACTGAAGCTTTCTTT
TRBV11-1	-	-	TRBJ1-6	CASSLGGGQSSPLHF	TGTGCCAGCAGCTTAGGGGGAGGCCAATCGTCACCCCTCCACTTT
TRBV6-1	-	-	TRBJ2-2	CASSEKDTQNTGELFF	TGTGCCAGCAGTGAAAAAGACACCCAGAACACCGGGGAGCTGTTTTTT
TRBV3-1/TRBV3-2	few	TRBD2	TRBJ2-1	CASSQSLTSGRTYNEQFF	TGTGCCAGCAGCCAATCCCTGACTAGCGGGAGGACTTACAATGAGCAGTTCTTC
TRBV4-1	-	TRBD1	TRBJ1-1	CASSQASGGTEAFF	TGCGCCAGCAGTCAAGCTTCAGGGGGGACTGAAGCTTTCTTT
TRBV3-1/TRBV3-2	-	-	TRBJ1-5	CASSPDGGGQPQHF	TGTGCCAGCAGTCCGGACGGAGGTGGTCAGCCCCAGCATTTT
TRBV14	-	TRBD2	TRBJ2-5	CASSQDGSSGQETQYF	TGTGCCAGCAGCCAAGATGGGAGTAGCGGGCAAGAGACCCAGTACTTC
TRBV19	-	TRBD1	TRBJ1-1	CASSISGTGGWTEAFF	TGTGCCAGTAGTATAAGCGGGACAGGGGGTTGGACTGAAGCTTTCTTT
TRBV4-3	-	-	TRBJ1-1	CASSLKGGNTEAFF	TGCGCCAGCAGCCTCAAAGGGGGGAACACTGAAGCTTTCTTT